Listed below are T cell receptor beta chains from one sample, sequenced in a study of beta chain features in type 1 diabetes. Assay: immunoSEQ multiplex PCR; the TCRdb copy retains only in-frame clones and omits some. Found here are some 900,000 clones, roughly 15% of them singletons; the top ten hold about 0.025%. The material sequenced was naive CD4+ T cells from blood. Receptors originate from a woman aged 18-29 years in good health. CDR3s include the opening cysteine and the closing phenylalanine or tryptophan. D genes are given only for firm matches.

CDR3 | V | D | length
CASRITGTTLYEQYF | TRBV6-5 | . | 15
CASSELGAGSYNEQFF | TRBV6-1 | . | 16
CASSLTQVTTEAFF | TRBV7-2 | . | 14
CASSLGTGETGELFF | TRBV7-6 | TRBD1 | 15
CASSLVRGLNTDTQYF | TRBV7-9 | . | 16
CATSRELYQPQHF | TRBV15 | . | 13
CASSLMSSSTGELFF | TRBV7-3 | . | 15
CSVQTSGSNHEQFF | TRBV29-1 | TRBD2 | 14
CASSSYEQYF | TRBV7-3 | . | 10
CASSPFPGQAGETQYF | TRBV5-1 | TRBD1 | 16
CASSKGLAGSDEQYF | TRBV7-8 | TRBD2 | 15
CASSPPYRGQNIQYF | TRBV18 | . | 15
CASRRGAGANYEQYF | TRBV5-1 | . | 15
CASSLSGGSSDEQYF | TRBV9 | TRBD2 | 15
CASRRHRLDTGELFF | TRBV6-5 | . | 15
CASSLTATYEQYF | TRBV5-4 | . | 13
CASSFGGRHYEQYF | TRBV5-4 | TRBD2 | 14